The 20 T cell receptor beta chains below were found in one sample sequenced in a study of blood T cell repertoires in COVID-19. The repertoire was sequenced with immunoSEQ multiplex PCR; TCRdb's copy has only in-frame clones and lacks some. The sample has around 300,000 clones; around 87% are singletons. Input material: peripheral blood. The receptors here all came from a man aged 50 to 60 with active or convalescent COVID-19.

V gene TRBV12-3 or TRBV12-4 combines with J gene TRBJ1-2; 9 nucleotides line up with TRBD1. J gave up 8 bases and V 4 bases, and 2 bases lay outside the gene matches. CDR3 length equals 12 residues. CDR3 protein: CASSSGQGGYTF. Written as DNA, the CDR3 is TGTGCCAGCAGTTCGGGACAGGGCGGCTACACCTTC.

CDR3 sequence reads: CASSQEQGEAFF. The CDR3 DNA reads TGTGCCAGCAGCCAAGAACAGGGCGAAGCTTTCTTT. This chain uses TRBV4-2 with TRBJ1-1, with D tentatively TRBD1 (6 bases). The germline gives CDR1 LGHNA, CDR2 YNFKEQ. Trimming cost V 0 bases and J 8 bases, with 7 bases left between them. This CDR3 region has 12 residues.

The rearrangement links TRBV12-3 or TRBV12-4 to TRBJ1-1; D may be TRBD1 (5 bases). V was cut by 4 bases and J by 8 bases, with 8 bases left in between. This CDR3 comprises 11 residues. Here the CDR3 reads CASSSGPEAFF. CDR3 coding DNA: TGTGCCAGCAGTTCAGGGCCCGAAGCTTTCTTT.

In its sample, this clone was seen a few times. The CDR3 protein is CASSFQDNYGYTF. The CDR3 DNA sequence: TGTGCCAGCAGCTTTCAGGATAACTATGGCTACACCTTC. This chain links TRBV7-8 with TRBJ1-2; D gene unclear. This CDR3 comprises 13 residues. With 3 bases removed from V and 1 base from J, the gap between germline ends came to 6 bases. Germline V lookup: CDR1 SGHVS, CDR2 FQNEAQ.

This chain uses TRBV5-5 with TRBJ2-1; 8 nucleotides line up with TRBD2. From germline, CDR1 is SGHKS and CDR2 YYEKEE (reference sequence). The CDR3 has 20 amino acids. J lost 2 bases, V lost 4 bases, and 20 bases had no gene match. Here the CDR3 reads CASSPRWSGGYTGTYNEQFF. CDR3 bases: TGTGCCAGCAGCCCTAGATGGTCGGGAGGGTATACCGGTACCTACAATGAGCAGTTCTTC.

V and J are TRBV5-8 and TRBJ2-5; 8 bases fit TRBD1. After removal of 0 bases from V and 3 bases from J, the junction contained 7 bases not matched to a gene. The length of the CDR3 is 16 residues. Per the germline V gene, CDR1 is SGHTS and CDR2 is YDEGEE. The CDR3 DNA follows: TGTGCCAGCAGCTTGGGCAGTTCAGGGGGCGAAGAGACCCAGTACTTC. Protein: CASSLGSSGGEETQYF.

The rearrangement joins TRBV5-1 to TRBJ2-2; D may be TRBD1 (5 bases). Germline V gene data show CDR1 as SGHRS and CDR2 as YFSETQ. The CDR3 totals 17 residues. V was shortened by 5 bases and J by 6 bases, with 23 bases between the two germline ends. CDR3 region: CASSQTSSPGWAGELFF. CDR3 nucleotide sequence: TGCGCCAGCAGTCAAACCTCAAGTCCAGGGTGGGCCGGGGAGCTGTTTTTT.

The chain employs TRBV11-2 and TRBJ1-6; TRBD1 might be the D (5 bases). Germline CDR1 reads SGHAT; CDR2 reads FQNNGV. V lost 1 base and J 0 bases, leaving 16 bases between the germline ends. The CDR3 sequence is 19 residues long. The DNA for the CDR3 is TGTGCCAGCAGCTTAGTCAAGGTCGGGGGGTCCTCCTATAATTCACCCCTCCACTTT. Translated, it gives CASSLVKVGGSSYNSPLHF.

This sequence joins TRBV28 and TRBJ1-1; 10 nucleotides line up with TRBD1. The germline CDR1 and CDR2 sequences are MDHEN and SYDVKM. The CDR3 sequence is 15 residues long. V was clipped by 4 bases and J by 1 base; unmatched bases: 3. The CDR3 here is CASSYRTGGNTEAFF. Here the CDR3 DNA reads TGTGCCAGCAGTTACCGGACAGGGGGGAACACTGAAGCTTTCTTT.

There are a few counts of this clone. V usage is TRBV2 and J usage is TRBJ2-5; D may be TRBD1 (6 bases). CDR3 length: 13 amino acids. V lost 4 bases, J lost 3 bases, and 9 bases lay in between. Looked up from germline, CDR1 is SNHLY and CDR2 is FYNNEI. The chain's CDR3 is CASSGRDKETQYF. The CDR3, as DNA: TGTGCCAGCAGTGGCCGGGACAAAGAGACCCAGTACTTC.

Concerning this clone: This specimen includes other DNA sequences encoding the same CDR3. The V and J genes are TRBV18 and TRBJ1-2; TRBD1 agrees at 9 bases. Germline V gene lookup returns CDR1 KGHSH and CDR2 LQKENI. The CDR3 is 15 residues long. Trimming took 2 bases from V and 2 from J; bases not matched to a gene: 3. The chain's CDR3 is CASSPSGQGNYGYTF. CDR3 DNA sequence: TGTGCCAGCTCACCATCAGGACAGGGGAACTATGGCTACACCTTC.

Note on this clone: One end of the junction is discordant with germline, which a read error may explain. The same CDR3 can be traced to other DNA sequences in this sample. V and J are TRBV9 and TRBJ1-4; 8 nucleotides align to TRBD1. The CDR3 covers 15 residues. The V gene's germline CDR1 is SGDLS and CDR2 YYNGEE. The CDR3 DNA follows: TGTGCTAGCAGCGTTTCGACAGGGGAGGCGGAAAAACTGTTTTTT. Amino acids: CASSVSTGEAEKLFF. The whole variable domain, remainder taken from reference TRBV9 and TRBJ1-4, is DSGVTQTPKHLITATGQRVTLRCSPRSGDLSVYWYQQSLDQGLQFLIQYYNGEERAKGNILERFSAQQFPDLHSELNLSSLELGDSALYFCASSVSTGEAEKLFFGSGTQLSVL.

This clone was seen just once. The rearrangement links TRBV13 to TRBJ2-5; perhaps TRBD1 as D (8 bases). The CDR3 spans 16 residues. The V and J ends lost 2 bases and 6 bases respectively, with 19 bases between them. Germline CDR1 and CDR2: PRHDT and FYEKMQ (reference sequence). CDR3 bases: TGTGCCAGCAGCTTAAGAACACAGGGGGAGGGGAAGACCCAGTACTTC. This codes for CASSLRTQGEGKTQYF.

The chain links TRBV5-4 to TRBJ1-2; D is possibly TRBD1 (6 bases). Germline V CDR1 and CDR2: SGHNT, YYREEE (reference sequence). This CDR3 spans 17 amino acids. Trimming cost V 1 base and J 5 bases, with 21 bases left between them. For the CDR3, the DNA is TGTGCCAGCAGCTTGCGGTCCCCCGACAGGAGGATATATGGCTACACCTTC. This encodes CASSLRSPDRRIYGYTF.

This chain connects TRBV5-1 to TRBJ2-7; 16 bases agree with TRBD2. The CDR3 runs 19 residues. Germline CDR1 is SGHRS and CDR2 is YFSETQ. Losses at the gene ends were 4 bases for V and 1 base for J; bases not matched to a gene: 11. Here the CDR3 reads CASSLTGTSGGAGSYEQYF. The CDR3 DNA follows: TGCGCCAGCAGCCTCACCGGGACTAGCGGGGGGGCCGGGTCCTACGAGCAGTACTTC.

CDR3 in amino acids: CATSELGDEQFF. In DNA, the CDR3 is TGTGCCACCAGTGAATTAGGGGATGAGCAGTTCTTC. The J gene is TRBJ2-1, the V gene TRBV24-1; possible D gene TRBD1, 5 bases. CDR1 and CDR2 (germline): KGHDR, SFDVKD. The CDR3 loop spans 12 amino acids. The ends were cut back, 4 bases at V and 8 bases at J, with 8 bases in the middle.

The J gene is TRBJ1-2, the V gene TRBV5-4; 7 positions match TRBD1. The CDR3 covers 14 residues. Germline V gene data show CDR1 as SGHNT and CDR2 as YYREEE (reference sequence). V shed 4 bases and J 6 bases; nucleotides not matched to a gene: 9. CDR3 nucleotide sequence: TGTGCCAGCAGCGCCCCACAGGGGAGCCATGGCTACACCTTC. This gives the protein CASSAPQGSHGYTF.

This clone has only one observation. This chain uses TRBV29-1 with TRBJ2-3, with TRBD2 matching 9 bases. Trimming at V came to 3 bases and at J to 5 bases, leaving 6 bases not matched to a gene. Germline CDR1 SQVTM, CDR2 ANQGSEA. The CDR3 is 14 residues long. The CDR3 here is CSVDIAGVGDTQYF. The CDR3 bases are TGCAGCGTTGACATAGCGGGAGTTGGAGATACGCAGTATTTT.

This clone was seen once. The chain carries TRBV5-5 and TRBJ2-7; 9 nucleotides match TRBD2. The ends lost 2 bases at V and 3 bases at J; junction bases unmatched: 15. CDR1 and CDR2 from the germline V gene are SGHKS and YYEKEE (reference sequence). The CDR3 contains 18 residues. CDR3 bases: TGTGCCAGCAGCTTAGGTAAAGCGGGAGGCGTCCCAGACTACGAGCAGTACTTC. It codes for CASSLGKAGGVPDYEQYF.

The V gene is TRBV5-1, the J gene TRBJ2-5, with 12 bases fitting TRBD2. The CDR3 runs 14 residues. Germline V gene sequence: CDR1 SGHRS, CDR2 YFSETQ. J lost 5 bases, V lost 3 bases, and 2 bases had no gene match. The DNA of the CDR3 is TGCGCCAGCAGCTCCGGGACTAGCGGGGAGACCCAGTACTTC. It yields the protein CASSSGTSGETQYF.